These T cell receptor beta chains were read from a single sample in a study of beta chain features in type 1 diabetes. TCRdb keeps only in-frame clones here, not all; method: immunoSEQ multiplex PCR. Of around 170,000 clones listed, roughly 9% are singletons. Sequencing input: central memory CD4+ T cells from blood. All receptors derive from a woman in her thirties with type 1 diabetes. Both conserved end residues are part of each CDR3. The D gene is left open where the match is weak. A clone size is listed for some rows: how often the clone was seen (once, few, many), or a class if it is expanded.

J | size | D | V | DNA | CDR3
TRBJ2-7 | few | TRBD1 | TRBV5-6 | TGTGCCAGCAGCTGGCCCGGGACAGGGTACCACGAGCAGTACTTC | CASSWPGTGYHEQYF
TRBJ2-1 | . | . | TRBV11-2 | TGTGCCAGCAGCTTATCCAGGACAACCTACAATGAGCAGTTCTTC | CASSLSRTTYNEQFF
TRBJ2-5 | . | TRBD2 | TRBV9 | TGTGCCAGCAGCGTAGGAGTTGGAGTAGCGGGAGTCTTGGAGACCCAGTACTTC | CASSVGVGVAGVLETQYF
TRBJ1-4 | few | TRBD1 | TRBV5-1 | TGCGCCAGCAGCGATAACAGGGGGACTAATGAAAAACTGTTTTTT | CASSDNRGTNEKLFF
TRBJ1-3 | few | . | TRBV2 | TGTGCCAGCAGCGAACAGGGCTCTGGAAACACCATATATTTT | CASSEQGSGNTIYF
TRBJ2-4 | . | TRBD1 | TRBV19 | TGTGCCAGTAGCGGACAGGGAATCGGAAACATTCAGTACTTC | CASSGQGIGNIQYF
TRBJ1-3 | . | TRBD1 | TRBV5-4 | TGTGCCAGCAGCATAGGACAGGGACGACGCTCTGGAAACACCATATATTTT | CASSIGQGRRSGNTIYF
TRBJ2-7 | few | TRBD1 | TRBV11-2 | TGTGCCAGCAGCTTGGACAGGGGGATCCACGAGCAGTACTTC | CASSLDRGIHEQYF
TRBJ2-1 | . | TRBD2 | TRBV15 | TGTGCCACCAGCAGACAGACTAGCGGAGCGGGCCACAATGAGCAGTTCTTC | CATSRQTSGAGHNEQFF
TRBJ2-1 | once | TRBD2 | TRBV28 | TGTGCCAGCAAGAGGGCCGGGGCCACCCCCCTTCGGCGGGAGAAGAGGTGGAATGAGCAGTTCTTC | CASKRAGATPLRREKRWNEQFF
TRBJ1-1 | . | TRBD1 | TRBV28 | TGTGCCACCTCTCCACCGGGACAGCTGAACACTGAAGCTTTCTTT | CATSPPGQLNTEAFF
TRBJ2-7 | many | TRBD2 | TRBV29-1 | TGCAGCGTTGAAGATCCTAGCGGGAGGGCCTACGAGCAGTACTTC | CSVEDPSGRAYEQYF
TRBJ1-5 | . | . | TRBV6-5 | TGTGCCAGCAGTCGGACAGCCAGCAATCAGCCCCAGCATTTT | CASSRTASNQPQHF
TRBJ1-1 | few | . | TRBV6-1 | TGTGCCAGCAGTGGGACAGCCAACACTGAAGCTTTCTTT | CASSGTANTEAFF
TRBJ2-7 | . | . | TRBV18 | TGTGCCAGCTCACCTCCGGGACTTAACTACGAGCAGTACTTC | CASSPPGLNYEQYF
TRBJ2-2 | . | TRBD1 | TRBV7-3 | TGTGCCAGCAGCTTCAGGGGGAGCGCGAACACCGGGGAGCTGTTTTTT | CASSFRGSANTGELFF
TRBJ2-1 | few | TRBD2 | TRBV4-2 | TGTGCCAGCAGCCAAGGGGCGGGAGGATACAATGAGCAGTTCTTC | CASSQGAGGYNEQFF
TRBJ1-5 | . | . | TRBV7-6 | TGTGCCAGCAGCTTAGATGCGGGGGCTGGGAGCAATCAGCCCCAGCATTTT | CASSLDAGAGSNQPQHF
TRBJ2-3 | . | . | TRBV5-6 | TGTGCCAGCAGCTACACTAAAACAGATACGCAGTATTTT | CASSYTKTDTQYF
TRBJ2-1 | few | TRBD2 | TRBV7-6 | TGTGCCAGCAGCCTAGTTCAAGCGGGGCGGTACAATGAGCAGTTCTTC | CASSLVQAGRYNEQFF
TRBJ1-4 | few | . | TRBV7-9 | TGTGCCAGCAGCTTAACAAATGACGGAGGAAAACTGTTTTTT | CASSLTNDGGKLFF
TRBJ2-1 | few | . | TRBV14 | TGTGCCAGCAGCCAAGATAAAGCGAGCTCCTACAATGAGCAGTTCTTC | CASSQDKASSYNEQFF
TRBJ1-1 | few | TRBD1 | TRBV7-6 | TGTGCCAGCAGCGTTGGACAGGGGAGAGCTTTCTTT | CASSVGQGRAFF
TRBJ1-2 | few | TRBD1 | TRBV29-1 | TGCAGCGTTGAACGAGGCTCAGGGGGCGGCTATGGCTACACCTTC | CSVERGSGGGYGYTF
TRBJ2-3 | . | . | TRBV28 | TGTGCCAGCAGTTCCCCAGGGCTCCCAGATACGCAGTATTTT | CASSSPGLPDTQYF
TRBJ1-1 | . | TRBD1 | TRBV5-8 | TGTGCCAGCAGCTTGGGGACAGGGCAGGAGGCCCCTGAAGCTTTCTTT | CASSLGTGQEAPEAFF
TRBJ2-1 | few | . | TRBV5-1 | TGCGCCAGCAGCTTGGCGGGAGACAATGAGCAGTTCTTC | CASSLAGDNEQFF
TRBJ1-2 | . | . | TRBV30 | TGTGCCTCCTATGAAACAGGGAACTATGGCTACACCTTC | CASYETGNYGYTF
TRBJ2-3 | . | TRBD2 | TRBV25-1 | TGTGCCAGCAGTGAATATCGGCTAGCGGGGGGAGATACGCAGTATTTT | CASSEYRLAGGDTQYF
TRBJ2-2 | . | TRBD2 | TRBV28 | TGTGCCATACTAGCGGGAAGGACCGGGGAGCTGTTTTTT | CAILAGRTGELFF
TRBJ1-1 | few | TRBD1 | TRBV6-5 | TGTGCCAGCTGCAGGGGACAGTCAGCTTTCTTT | CASCRGQSAFF
TRBJ1-2 | few | . | TRBV19 | TGTGCCATCAGGGGCCGGAACGGTGGCTACACCTTC | CAIRGRNGGYTF
TRBJ1-2 | . | . | TRBV18 | TGTGCCAGCACCATAGACAGGTTGAATGGCTACACCTTC | CASTIDRLNGYTF
TRBJ2-4 | . | TRBD1 | TRBV5-1 | TGCGCCAGCAGCTTGGCAGGGGGCAACATTCAGTACTTC | CASSLAGGNIQYF
TRBJ2-5 | few | TRBD2 | TRBV14 | TGTGCCAGCAGCCAAGGGTTCAGCGGGAGTCAAGAGACCCAGTACTTC | CASSQGFSGSQETQYF
TRBJ2-1 | . | . | TRBV30 | TGTGCCTGGGATCAAACACAGGGTAATGAGCAGTTCTTC | CAWDQTQGNEQFF
TRBJ1-4 | once | . | TRBV28 | TGTGCCAGCAGGTTCAGGACAGTGAGTGAAAAACTGTTTTTT | CASRFRTVSEKLFF
TRBJ2-3 | many | TRBD2 | TRBV5-1 | TGCGCCAGCAGCTTCTTGGGTACTAGCGGGAGCAGGTCGGATACGCAGTATTTT | CASSFLGTSGSRSDTQYF
TRBJ2-1 | few | . | TRBV11-2 | TGTGCCAGCAGCTTAGAGCGGAATGAGCAGTTCTTC | CASSLERNEQFF